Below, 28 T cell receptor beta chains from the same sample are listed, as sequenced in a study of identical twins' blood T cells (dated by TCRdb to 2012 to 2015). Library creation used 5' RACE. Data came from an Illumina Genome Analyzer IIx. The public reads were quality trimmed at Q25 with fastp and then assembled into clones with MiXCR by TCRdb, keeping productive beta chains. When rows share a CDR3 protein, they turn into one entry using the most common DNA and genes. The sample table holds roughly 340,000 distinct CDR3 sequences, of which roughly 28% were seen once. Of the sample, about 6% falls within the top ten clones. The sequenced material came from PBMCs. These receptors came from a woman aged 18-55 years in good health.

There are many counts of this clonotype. The CDR3 sequence: CASSQGDRDTEAFF. CDR3 in DNA: TGTGCCAGCAGCCAGGGGGACAGGGACACTGAAGCTTTCTTT. The genes are TRBV4-2 and TRBJ1-1; 9 nucleotides line up with TRBD1. The germline CDR1 and CDR2 sequences are LGHNA and YNFKEQ. With V trimmed by 3 bases and J by 3 bases, 2 bases remained unmatched. CDR3 length equals 14 residues.

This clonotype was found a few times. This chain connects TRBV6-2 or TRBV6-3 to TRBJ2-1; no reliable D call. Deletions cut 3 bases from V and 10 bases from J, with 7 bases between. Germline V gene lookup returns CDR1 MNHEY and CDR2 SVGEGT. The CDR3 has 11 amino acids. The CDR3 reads CASSYRWEQFF. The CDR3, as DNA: TGTGCCAGCAGTTATAGGTGGGAGCAGTTCTTC.

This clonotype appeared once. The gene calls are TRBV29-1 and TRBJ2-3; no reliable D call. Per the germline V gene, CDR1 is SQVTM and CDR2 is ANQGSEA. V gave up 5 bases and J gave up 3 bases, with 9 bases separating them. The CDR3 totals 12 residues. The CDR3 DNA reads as TGCAGCGTTATTCAGCCGACAGATACGCAGTATTTT. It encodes CSVIQPTDTQYF.

The CDR3 here is CSARGPDVDTQYF. CDR3 sequence (DNA): TGCAGTGCTAGAGGACCGGACGTGGATACGCAGTATTTT. The J gene is TRBJ2-3, the V gene TRBV20-1; no firm D call. Germline loops: CDR1 DFQATT, CDR2 SNEGSKA (reference sequence). The CDR3 runs 13 residues. V was trimmed by 1 base and J by 6 bases, leaving 11 bases between them.

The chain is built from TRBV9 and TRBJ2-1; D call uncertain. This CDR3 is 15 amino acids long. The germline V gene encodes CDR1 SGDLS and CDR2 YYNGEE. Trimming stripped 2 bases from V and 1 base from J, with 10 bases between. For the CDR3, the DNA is TGTGCCAGCAGCGTCTTGCCCACATCCTACAATGAGCAGTTCTTC. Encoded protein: CASSVLPTSYNEQFF.

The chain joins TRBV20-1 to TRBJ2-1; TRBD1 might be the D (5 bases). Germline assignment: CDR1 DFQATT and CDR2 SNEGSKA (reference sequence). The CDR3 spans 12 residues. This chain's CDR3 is CRVQGFQGEQFF. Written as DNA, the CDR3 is TGCAGAGTGCAGGGTTTTCAAGGAGAGCAGTTCTTC.

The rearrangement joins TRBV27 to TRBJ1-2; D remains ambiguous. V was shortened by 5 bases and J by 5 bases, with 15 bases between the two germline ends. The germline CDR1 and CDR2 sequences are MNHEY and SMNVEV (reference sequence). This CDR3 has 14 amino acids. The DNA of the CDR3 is TGTGCCAGCAGTGGTATAGGCAGATATTATGGCTACACCTTC. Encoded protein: CASSGIGRYYGYTF.

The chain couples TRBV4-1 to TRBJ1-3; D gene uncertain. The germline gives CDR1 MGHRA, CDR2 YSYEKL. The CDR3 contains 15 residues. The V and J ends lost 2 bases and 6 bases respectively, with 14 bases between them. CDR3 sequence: CASSQITAPENTIYF. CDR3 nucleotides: TGCGCCAGCAGCCAAATCACAGCTCCCGAAAACACCATATATTTT.

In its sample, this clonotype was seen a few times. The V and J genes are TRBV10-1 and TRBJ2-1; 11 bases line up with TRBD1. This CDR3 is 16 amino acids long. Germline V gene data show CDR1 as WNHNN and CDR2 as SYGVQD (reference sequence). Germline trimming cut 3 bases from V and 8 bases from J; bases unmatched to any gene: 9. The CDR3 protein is CASSDSGTGGLDEQFF. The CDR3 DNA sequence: TGCGCCAGCAGTGATTCCGGGACAGGGGGTTTGGATGAGCAGTTCTTC.

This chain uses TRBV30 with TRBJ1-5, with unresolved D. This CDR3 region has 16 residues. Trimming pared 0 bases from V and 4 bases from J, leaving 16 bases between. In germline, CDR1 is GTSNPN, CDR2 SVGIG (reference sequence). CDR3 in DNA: TGTGCCTGGAGTGTTTGGGGAGGAGCGAATAATCAGCCCCAGCATTTT. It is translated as CAWSVWGGANNQPQHF.

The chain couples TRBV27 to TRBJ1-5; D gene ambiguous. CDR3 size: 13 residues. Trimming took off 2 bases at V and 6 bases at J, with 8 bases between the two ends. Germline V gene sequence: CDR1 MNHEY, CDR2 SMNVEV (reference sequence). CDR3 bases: TGTGCCAGCAGTTTAAAAGCAGCTCAGCCCCAGCATTTT. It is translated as CASSLKAAQPQHF.

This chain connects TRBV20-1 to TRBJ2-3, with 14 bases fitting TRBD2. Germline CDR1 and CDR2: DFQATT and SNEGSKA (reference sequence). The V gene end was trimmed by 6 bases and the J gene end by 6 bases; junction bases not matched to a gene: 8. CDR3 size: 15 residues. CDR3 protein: CSAERTSGRSDTQYF. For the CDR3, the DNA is TGCAGTGCGGAGAGGACTAGCGGGAGGTCCGATACGCAGTATTTT.

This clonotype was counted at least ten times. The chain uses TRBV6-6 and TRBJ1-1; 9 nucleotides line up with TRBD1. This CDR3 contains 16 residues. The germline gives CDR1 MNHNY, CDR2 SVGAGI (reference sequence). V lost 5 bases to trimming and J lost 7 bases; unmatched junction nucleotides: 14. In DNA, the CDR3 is TGTGCCAGCAGTACCATTCCGGGACAGGGAGCCTATGAAGCTTTCTTT. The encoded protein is CASSTIPGQGAYEAFF.

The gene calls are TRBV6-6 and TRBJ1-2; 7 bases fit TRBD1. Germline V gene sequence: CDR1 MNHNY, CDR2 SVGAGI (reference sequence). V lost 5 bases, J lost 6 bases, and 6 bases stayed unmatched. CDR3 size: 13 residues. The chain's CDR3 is CASSIQGRDGYTF. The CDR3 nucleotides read TGTGCCAGCAGTATACAGGGGAGGGATGGCTACACCTTC.

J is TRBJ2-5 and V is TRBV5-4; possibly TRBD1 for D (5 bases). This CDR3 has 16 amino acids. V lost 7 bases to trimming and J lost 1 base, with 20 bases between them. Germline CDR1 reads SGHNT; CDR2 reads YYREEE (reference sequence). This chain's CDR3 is CASSPGRIRVQETQYF. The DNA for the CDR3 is TGTGCCAGCTCTCCAGGGCGTATCCGGGTCCAAGAGACCCAGTACTTC.

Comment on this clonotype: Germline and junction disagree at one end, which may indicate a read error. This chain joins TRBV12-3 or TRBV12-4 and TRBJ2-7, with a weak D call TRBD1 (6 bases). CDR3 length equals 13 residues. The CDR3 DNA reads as TGTGCCAGCAGCTGGGACAAGCTACACGAGCATTACTTC. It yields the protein CASSWDKLHEHYF.

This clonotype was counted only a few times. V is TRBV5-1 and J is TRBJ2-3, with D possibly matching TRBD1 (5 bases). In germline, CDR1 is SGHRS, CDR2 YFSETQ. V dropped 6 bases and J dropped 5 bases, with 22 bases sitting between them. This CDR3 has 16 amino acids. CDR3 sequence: CASTYLHWGVEDTQYF. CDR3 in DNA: TGCGCCAGCACGTACCTCCACTGGGGCGTCGAAGATACGCAGTATTTT.

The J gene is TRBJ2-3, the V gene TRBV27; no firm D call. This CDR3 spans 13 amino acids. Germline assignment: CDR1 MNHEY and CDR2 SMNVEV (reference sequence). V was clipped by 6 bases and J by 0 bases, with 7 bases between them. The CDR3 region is CASRLTSTDTQYF. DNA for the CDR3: TGTGCCAGCAGACTGACTAGCACAGATACGCAGTATTTT.

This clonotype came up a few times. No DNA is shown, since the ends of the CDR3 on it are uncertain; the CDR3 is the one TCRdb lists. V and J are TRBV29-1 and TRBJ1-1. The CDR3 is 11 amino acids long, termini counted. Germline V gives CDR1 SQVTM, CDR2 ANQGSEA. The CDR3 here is CSCFLGTEAFF.

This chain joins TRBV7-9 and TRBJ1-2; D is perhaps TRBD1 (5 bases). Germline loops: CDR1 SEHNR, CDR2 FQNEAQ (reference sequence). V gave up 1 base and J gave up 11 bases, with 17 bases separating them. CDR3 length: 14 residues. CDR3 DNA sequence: TGTGCCAGCAGCTTAGACAATTATGGCCGGGGGTACACCTTC. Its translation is CASSLDNYGRGYTF.

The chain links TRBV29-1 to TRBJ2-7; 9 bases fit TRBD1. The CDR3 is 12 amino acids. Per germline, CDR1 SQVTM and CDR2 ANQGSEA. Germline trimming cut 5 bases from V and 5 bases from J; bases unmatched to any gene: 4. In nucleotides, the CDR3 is TGCAGCGTTAACAGGGGGCTGGACGAGCAGTACTTC. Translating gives CSVNRGLDEQYF.

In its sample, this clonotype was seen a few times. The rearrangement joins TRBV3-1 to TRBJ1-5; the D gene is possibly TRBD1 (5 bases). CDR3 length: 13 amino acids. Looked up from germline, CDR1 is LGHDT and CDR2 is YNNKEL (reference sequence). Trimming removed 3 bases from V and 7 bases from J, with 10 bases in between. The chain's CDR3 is CASSHGGRQPQHF. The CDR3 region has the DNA TGTGCCAGCAGCCACGGGGGAAGACAGCCCCAGCATTTT.

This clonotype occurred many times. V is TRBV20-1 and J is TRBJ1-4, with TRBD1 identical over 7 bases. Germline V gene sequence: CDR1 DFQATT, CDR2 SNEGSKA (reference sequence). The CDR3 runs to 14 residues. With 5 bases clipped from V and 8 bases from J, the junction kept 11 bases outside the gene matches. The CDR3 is CSAPGTAGGEKLFF. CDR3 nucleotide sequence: TGCAGTGCTCCCGGGACAGCCGGCGGGGAAAAACTGTTTTTT.

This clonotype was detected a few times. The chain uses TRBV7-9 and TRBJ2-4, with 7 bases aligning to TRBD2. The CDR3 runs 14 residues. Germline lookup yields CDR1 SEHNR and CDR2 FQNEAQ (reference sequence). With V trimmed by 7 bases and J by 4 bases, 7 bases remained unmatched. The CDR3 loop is CASKPGTKKNIQYF. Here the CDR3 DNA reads TGTGCCAGCAAACCCGGGACTAAAAAAAACATTCAGTACTTC.

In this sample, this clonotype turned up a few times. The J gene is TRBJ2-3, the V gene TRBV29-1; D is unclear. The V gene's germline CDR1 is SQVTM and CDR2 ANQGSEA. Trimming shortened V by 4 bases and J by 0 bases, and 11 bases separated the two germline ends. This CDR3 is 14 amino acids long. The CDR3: CSVVPYSSTDTQYF. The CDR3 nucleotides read TGCAGCGTTGTCCCATATTCTAGCACAGATACGCAGTATTTT.

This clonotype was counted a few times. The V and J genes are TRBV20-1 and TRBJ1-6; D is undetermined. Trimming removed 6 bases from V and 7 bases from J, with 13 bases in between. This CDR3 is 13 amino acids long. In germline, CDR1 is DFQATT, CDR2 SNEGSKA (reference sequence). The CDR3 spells CSAWTTVNSPLHF. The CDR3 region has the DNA TGCAGTGCGTGGACGACGGTGAATTCACCCCTCCACTTT.

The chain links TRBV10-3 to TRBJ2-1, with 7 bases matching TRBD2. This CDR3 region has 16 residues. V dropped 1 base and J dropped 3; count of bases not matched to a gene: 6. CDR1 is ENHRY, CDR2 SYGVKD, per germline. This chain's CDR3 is CAISELGLADYNEQFF. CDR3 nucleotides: TGTGCCATCAGTGAGTTGGGCCTAGCGGACTACAATGAGCAGTTCTTC.

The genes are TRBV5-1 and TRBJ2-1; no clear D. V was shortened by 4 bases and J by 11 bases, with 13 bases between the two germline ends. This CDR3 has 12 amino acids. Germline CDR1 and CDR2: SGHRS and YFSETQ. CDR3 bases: TGCGCCAGCAGCCCCCTGACCGAGCAGCAGTTCTTC. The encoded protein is CASSPLTEQQFF.